A selection of T cell receptor beta chains follows, all from one sample in a study of CXCR3-negative and CXCR3-positive naive CD8 T cells. TCRdb reprocessed the 5' RACE reads and stores each CDR3 protein as one record, lacking DNA. Its table lists 84,000 or so distinct CDR3 sequences. Sequencing used naive CXCR3+ CD8+ T cells from blood. Receptor source: a human donor in good health. Some clones in this sample may be carry-over from other donors' samples. Both conserved end residues are part of each CDR3. Fields, in order: CDR3 length, V gene, J gene, CDR3 protein.

>13|TRBV6-2/TRBV6-3|TRBJ2-1
CASRQGNYNEQFF
>14|TRBV28|TRBJ2-2
CASTGTVDTGELFF
>12|TRBV7-8|TRBJ2-3
CASSSSGDTQYF
>14|TRBV20-1|TRBJ2-1
CSASGGRWGYEQFF
>12|TRBV6-6|TRBJ2-7
CASSPGLNEQYF
>15|TRBV20-1|TRBJ2-5
CSARDLERELETQYF
>14|TRBV12-3/TRBV12-4|TRBJ2-2
CASSDRLVTGELFF
>12|TRBV7-9|TRBJ2-1
CASSLPGNEQFF
>13|TRBV28|TRBJ1-1
CASSIPGGGHAFF
>15|TRBV7-8|TRBJ1-3
CASSLGRYSGNTIYF
>12|TRBV7-3|TRBJ2-1
CASSLGLGPEFF
>12|TRBV7-2|TRBJ2-7
CASSSGVHEQYF
>13|TRBV14|TRBJ2-2
CASSQEYTGELFF
>15|TRBV20-1|TRBJ2-1
CSARDGAGRVDEQFF
>17|TRBV4-1|TRBJ2-3
CASSQQVAGGRSDTQYF
>15|TRBV6-4|TRBJ2-1
CASSPTSGGHNEQLF
>17|TRBV27|TRBJ2-7
CASSILLAGGAIYEQYF
>15|TRBV12-3/TRBV12-4|TRBJ2-2
CASSNRDLRTGELFF
>13|TRBV14|TRBJ1-1
CASSITRGTEAFF
>14|TRBV7-2|TRBJ2-7
CASSLPGTEYEQYF
>14|TRBV6-1|TRBJ1-1
CASSTGPPGTEAFF
>15|TRBV28|TRBJ2-5
CASSLWSSGQETQYF
>17|TRBV11-2|TRBJ2-3
CASSFLGTGGAADTQYF
>13|TRBV24-1|TRBJ1-2
CATQTGTGGGYTF
>13|TRBV4-1|TRBJ2-7
CASSQRQRYEQYF
>14|TRBV6-6|TRBJ1-5
CASSYITGEQPQHF
>12|TRBV7-2|TRBJ2-7
CASSHPAYEQYF
>13|TRBV29-1|TRBJ2-7
CSVELRDTYEQYF
>13|TRBV20-1|TRBJ1-1
CSARGHMNTEAFF
>14|TRBV7-2|TRBJ1-2
CASSFGPQGGGYTF
>16|TRBV3-1|TRBJ1-2
CASSLQRDRVYYGYTF
>16|TRBV12-3/TRBV12-4|TRBJ2-7
CASSLIGRIGPDEQYF
>14|TRBV15|TRBJ1-1
CATLDCTGNTEAFF
>15|TRBV11-3|TRBJ2-1
CASSPGLSSYNGQFF
>12|TRBV12-3/TRBV12-4|TRBJ2-7
CASSTSSYEQYF
>19|TRBV4-1|TRBJ2-7
CASSQAAGISGQGSYEQYF
>15|TRBV6-6|TRBJ2-1
CASSYGETRVDEQFF
>13|TRBV29-1|TRBJ2-7
CSVEWENRYEQYF
>14|TRBV12-3/TRBV12-4|TRBJ1-5
CASSADRGDQPQHF
>14|TRBV6-1|TRBJ2-1
CASSGRQGRHEQFF
>16|TRBV28|TRBJ2-3
CASSLTSGANTDTQYF
>18|TRBV5-5|TRBJ2-3
CASSLNPLPVGSTDTQYF
>12|TRBV28|TRBJ2-7
CASSPGSHEQYF
>13|TRBV7-9|TRBJ2-1
CASSSAGLDEQFF
>12|TRBV18|TRBJ1-4
CASSPEDEKLFF
>15|TRBV7-2|TRBJ2-3
CASSAGLARTDTQYF
>18|TRBV28|TRBJ2-3
CASSFVAGVRISTDTQYF
>14|TRBV20-1|TRBJ1-1
CSAREFEGLTEAFF
>13|TRBV6-5|TRBJ2-3
CASSYQGADTQYF
>13|TRBV11-2|TRBJ1-5
CASSFHSNQPQHF
>15|TRBV7-9|TRBJ1-2
CASSSRDGLAYGYTF
>13|TRBV29-1|TRBJ2-7
CSAQNGQSYEQYF
>16|TRBV6-5|TRBJ2-1
CASSYSRVDSYNEQFF
>15|TRBV6-5|TRBJ2-7
CASSYSNGVSYEHYF
>14|TRBV3-1|TRBJ2-7
CASSQGTGNYEQYF
>13|TRBV12-3/TRBV12-4|TRBJ1-2
CASSFPGSFGYTF
>13|TRBV6-4|TRBJ2-5
CASRQRNQETQYF
>14|TRBV6-6|TRBJ1-4
CASRWTDGDEKLFF
>14|TRBV7-2|TRBJ2-1
CASSLAVTHNEQFF
>14|TRBV6-4|TRBJ2-1
CASSPGGYYNEQFF